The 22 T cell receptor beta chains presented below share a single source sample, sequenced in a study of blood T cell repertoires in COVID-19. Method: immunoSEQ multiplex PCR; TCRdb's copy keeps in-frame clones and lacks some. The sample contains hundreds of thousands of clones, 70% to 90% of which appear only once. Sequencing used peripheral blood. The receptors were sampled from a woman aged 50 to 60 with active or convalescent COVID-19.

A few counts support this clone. In DNA, the CDR3 is TGTGCCAGCAGCCAAGGGTGGCCCGCTTTTCAAGAGACCCAGTACTTC. This sequence encodes CASSQGWPAFQETQYF. V is TRBV14 and J is TRBJ2-5; unclear D gene. Germline assignment: CDR1 SGHDN and CDR2 FVKESK. The CDR3 is 16 amino acids. V lost 1 base and J lost 2, with 14 bases in between.

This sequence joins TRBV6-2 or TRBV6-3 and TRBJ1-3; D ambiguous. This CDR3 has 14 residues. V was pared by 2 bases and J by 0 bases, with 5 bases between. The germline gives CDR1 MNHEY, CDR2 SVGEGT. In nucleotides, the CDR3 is TGTGCCAGCAGTTACGGGAGCTCTGGAAACACCATATATTTT. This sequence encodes CASSYGSSGNTIYF.

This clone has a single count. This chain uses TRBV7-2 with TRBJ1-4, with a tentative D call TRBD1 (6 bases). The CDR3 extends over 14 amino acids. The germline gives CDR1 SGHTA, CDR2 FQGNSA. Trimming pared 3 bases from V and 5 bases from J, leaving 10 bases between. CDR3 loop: CASSLGHRNEKLFF. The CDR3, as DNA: TGTGCCAGCAGCTTGGGACATCGGAATGAAAAACTGTTTTTT.

The CDR3 sequence: CASSPGTSGITDTQYF. Written as DNA, the CDR3 is TGTGCCAGCAGCCCCGGGACTAGCGGGATCACAGATACGCAGTATTTT. The V and J genes are TRBV7-8 and TRBJ2-3; 13 bases line up with TRBD2. Germline V gives CDR1 SGHVS, CDR2 FQNEAQ. The CDR3 length is 16 residues. V lost 5 bases, J lost 2 bases, and 4 bases stayed unmatched. Supplemented by reference TRBV7-8 and TRBJ2-3, the full variable domain reads GAGVSQSPRYKVAKRGQDVALRCDPISGHVSLFWYQQALGQGPEFLTYFQNEAQLDKSGLPSDRFFAERPEGSVSTLKIQRTQQEDSAVYLCASSPGTSGITDTQYFGPGTRLTVL.

The CDR3 sequence: CASIPGLAGGNSYEQYF. CDR3 bases: TGTGCCAGCATACCGGGACTAGCGGGAGGAAACTCCTACGAGCAGTACTTC. J is TRBJ2-7 and V is TRBV3-1 (or the pseudogene TRBV3-2), with TRBD2 matching over 15 bases. The CDR3 has 17 residues. CDR1 is LGHDT, CDR2 YNNKEL, per germline (reference sequence). V shed 7 bases and J 0 bases; nucleotides not matched to a gene: 7.

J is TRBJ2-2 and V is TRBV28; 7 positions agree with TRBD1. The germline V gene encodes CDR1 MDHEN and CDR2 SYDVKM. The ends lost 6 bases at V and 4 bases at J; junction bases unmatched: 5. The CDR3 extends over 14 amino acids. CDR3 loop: CASSRQGSTGELFF. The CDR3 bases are TGTGCCAGCAGCCGACAGGGTAGCACCGGGGAGCTGTTTTTT.

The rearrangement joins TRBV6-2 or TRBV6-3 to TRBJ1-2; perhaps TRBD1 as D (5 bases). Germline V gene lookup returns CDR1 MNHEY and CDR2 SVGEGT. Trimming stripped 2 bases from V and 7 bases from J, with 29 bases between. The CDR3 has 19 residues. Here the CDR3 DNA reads TGTGCCAGCAGTTACCCCTCGGGGGGGGTCCAACGATCTTTGGGTGGCTACACCTTC. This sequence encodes CASSYPSGGVQRSLGGYTF.

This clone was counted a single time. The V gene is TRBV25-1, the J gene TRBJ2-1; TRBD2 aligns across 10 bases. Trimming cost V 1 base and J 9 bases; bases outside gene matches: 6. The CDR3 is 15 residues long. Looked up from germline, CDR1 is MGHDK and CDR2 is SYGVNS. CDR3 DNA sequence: TGTGCCAGCAGTGAATCCCTAGCGGGAGACCGTGAGCAGTTCTTC. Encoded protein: CASSESLAGDREQFF.

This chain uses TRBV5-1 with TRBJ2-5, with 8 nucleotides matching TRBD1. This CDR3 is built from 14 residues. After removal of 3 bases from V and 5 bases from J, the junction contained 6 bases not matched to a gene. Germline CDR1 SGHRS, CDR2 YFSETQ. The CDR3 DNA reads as TGCGCCAGCAGCTCGGGGACAGGTCGGGAGACCCAGTACTTC. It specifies CASSSGTGRETQYF.

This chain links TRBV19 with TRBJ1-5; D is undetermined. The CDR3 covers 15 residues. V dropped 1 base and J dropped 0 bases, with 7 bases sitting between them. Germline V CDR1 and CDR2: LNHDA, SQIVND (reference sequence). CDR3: CASSIGSYSNQPQHF. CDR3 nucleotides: TGTGCCAGTAGTATAGGTTCCTATAGCAATCAGCCCCAGCATTTT.

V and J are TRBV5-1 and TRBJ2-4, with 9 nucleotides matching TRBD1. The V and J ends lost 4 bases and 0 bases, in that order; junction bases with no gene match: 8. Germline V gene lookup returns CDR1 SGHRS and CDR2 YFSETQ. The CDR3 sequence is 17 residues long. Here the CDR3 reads CASSSLDRGLAKNIQYF. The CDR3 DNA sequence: TGCGCCAGCAGCAGCCTGGACAGGGGACTAGCCAAAAACATTCAGTACTTC.

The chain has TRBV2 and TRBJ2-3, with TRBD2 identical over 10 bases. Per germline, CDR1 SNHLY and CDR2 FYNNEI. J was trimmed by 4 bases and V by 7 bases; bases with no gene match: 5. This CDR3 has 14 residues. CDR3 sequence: CASIAGGGADTQYF. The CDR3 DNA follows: TGTGCCAGCATAGCGGGAGGAGGGGCAGATACGCAGTATTTT.

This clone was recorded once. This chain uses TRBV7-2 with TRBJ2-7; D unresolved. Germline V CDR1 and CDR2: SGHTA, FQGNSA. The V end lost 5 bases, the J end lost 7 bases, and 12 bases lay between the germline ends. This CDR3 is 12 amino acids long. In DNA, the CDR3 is TGTGCCAGCAGCCTCAACCGGGTGGAGCAGTACTTC. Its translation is CASSLNRVEQYF.

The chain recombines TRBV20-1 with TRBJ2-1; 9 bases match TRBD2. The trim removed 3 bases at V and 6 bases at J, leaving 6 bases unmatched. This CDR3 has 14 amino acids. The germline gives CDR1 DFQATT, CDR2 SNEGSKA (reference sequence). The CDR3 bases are TGCAGTGCTAGTAGCGGGAGAAGGGGCAATGAGCAGTTCTTC. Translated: CSASSGRRGNEQFF.

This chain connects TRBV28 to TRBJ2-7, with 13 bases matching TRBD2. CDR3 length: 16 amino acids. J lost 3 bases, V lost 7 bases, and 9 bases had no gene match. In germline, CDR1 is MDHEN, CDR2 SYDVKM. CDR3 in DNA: TGTGCCAGCAACGAGGGGACTAGCGGGATTTACTACGAGCAGTACTTC. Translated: CASNEGTSGIYYEQYF.

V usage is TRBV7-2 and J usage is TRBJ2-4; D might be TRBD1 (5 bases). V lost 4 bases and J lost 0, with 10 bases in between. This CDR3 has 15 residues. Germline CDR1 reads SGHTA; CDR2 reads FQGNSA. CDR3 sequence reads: CASSSRAVAKNIQYF. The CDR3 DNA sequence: TGTGCCAGCAGCTCCAGGGCCGTAGCCAAAAACATTCAGTACTTC.

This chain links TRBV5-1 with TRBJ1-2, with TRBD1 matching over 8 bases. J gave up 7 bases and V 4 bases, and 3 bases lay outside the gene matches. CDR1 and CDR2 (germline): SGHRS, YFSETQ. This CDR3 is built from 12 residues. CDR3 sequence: CASSRDRIGYTF. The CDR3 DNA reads TGCGCCAGCAGCAGGGACAGGATTGGCTACACCTTC.

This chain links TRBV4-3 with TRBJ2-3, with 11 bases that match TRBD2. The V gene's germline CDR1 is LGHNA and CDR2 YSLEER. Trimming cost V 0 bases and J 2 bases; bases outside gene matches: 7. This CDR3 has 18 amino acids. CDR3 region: CASSQDRLAGPPTDTQYF. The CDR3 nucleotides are TGCGCCAGCAGCCAAGATCGACTAGCGGGACCCCCCACAGATACGCAGTATTTT.

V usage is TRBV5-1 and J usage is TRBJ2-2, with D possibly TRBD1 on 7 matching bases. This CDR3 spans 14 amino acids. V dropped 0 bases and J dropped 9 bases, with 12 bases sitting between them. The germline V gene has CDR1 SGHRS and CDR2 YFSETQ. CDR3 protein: CASSLDRGGRELFF. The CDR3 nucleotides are TGCGCCAGCAGCTTGGACAGGGGAGGCCGGGAGCTGTTTTTT. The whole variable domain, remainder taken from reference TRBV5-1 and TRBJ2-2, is KAGVTQTPRYLIKTRGQQVTLSCSPISGHRSVSWYQQTPGQGLQFLFEYFSETQRNKGNFPGRFSGRQFSNSRSEMNVSTLELGDSALYLCASSLDRGGRELFFGEGSRLTVL.

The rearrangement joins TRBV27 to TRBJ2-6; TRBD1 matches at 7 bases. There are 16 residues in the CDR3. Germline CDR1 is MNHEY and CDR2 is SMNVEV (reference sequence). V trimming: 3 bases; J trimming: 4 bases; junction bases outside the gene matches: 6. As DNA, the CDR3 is TGTGCCAGCAGTTTTCAAAGGGGGCTAGGGGCCAACGTCCTGACTTTC. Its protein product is CASSFQRGLGANVLTF.

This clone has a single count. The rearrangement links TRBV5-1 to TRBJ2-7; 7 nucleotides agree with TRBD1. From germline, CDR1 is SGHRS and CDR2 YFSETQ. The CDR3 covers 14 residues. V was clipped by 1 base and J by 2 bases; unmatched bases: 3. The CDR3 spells CASSLTGQAYEQYF. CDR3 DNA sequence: TGCGCCAGCAGCTTGACAGGACAGGCCTACGAGCAGTACTTC.

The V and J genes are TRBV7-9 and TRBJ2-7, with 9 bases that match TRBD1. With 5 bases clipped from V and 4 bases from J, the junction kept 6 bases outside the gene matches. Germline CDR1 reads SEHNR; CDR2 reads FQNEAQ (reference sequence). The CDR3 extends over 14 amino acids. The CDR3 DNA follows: TGTGCCAGCAGCCCGTGGGACAGGGTTTACGAGCAGTACTTC. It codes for CASSPWDRVYEQYF.